This TCR beta chain was found in a study of blood T cells in healthy people across ages. CDR1 LNHNV and CDR2 YYDKDF come from the germline V gene (reference sequence). V gave up 5 bases and J gave up 14 bases; unmatched junction bases: 8. This CDR3 contains 14 residues. With a J-beta primer mix and a sample-barcoded 5' primer, a second PCR ran about 6 to 11 cycles. MiXCR, applied by TCRdb to the 5' RACE reads, yields one record per CDR3 protein. The table includes 700,000 to 900,000 distinct CDR3 sequences, 40% to 65% detected once. The J gene is TRBJ2-1, the V gene TRBV15, with 14 bases that match TRBD2. The clonotype was recovered from a man at least 80 years old in good health. The sequenced material came from blood. DNA for the CDR3: TGTGCCACCAGCGGCGGGGGACTAGCGGGAGATGAGTTCTTC. Amino acids: CATSGGGLAGDEFF.